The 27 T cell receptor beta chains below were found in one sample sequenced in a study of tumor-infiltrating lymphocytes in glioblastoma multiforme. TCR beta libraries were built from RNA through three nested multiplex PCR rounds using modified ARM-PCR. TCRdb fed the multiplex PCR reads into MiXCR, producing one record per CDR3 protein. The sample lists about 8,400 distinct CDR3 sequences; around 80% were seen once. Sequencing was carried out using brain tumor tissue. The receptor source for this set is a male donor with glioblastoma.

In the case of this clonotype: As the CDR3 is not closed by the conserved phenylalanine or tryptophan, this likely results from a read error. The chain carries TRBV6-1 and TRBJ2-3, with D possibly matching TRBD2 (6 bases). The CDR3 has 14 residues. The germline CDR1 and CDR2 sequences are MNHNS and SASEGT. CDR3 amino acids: CAGVGGWGTDTQYS. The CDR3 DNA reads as TGTGCTGGAGTGGGAGGATGGGGCACAGATACGCAGTATTCT.

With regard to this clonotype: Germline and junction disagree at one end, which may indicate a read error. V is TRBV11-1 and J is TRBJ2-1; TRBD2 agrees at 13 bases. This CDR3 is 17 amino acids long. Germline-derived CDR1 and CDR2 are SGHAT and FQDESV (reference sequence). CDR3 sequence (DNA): TGTGCCAGTAGCTTACTAGCGGGAGGGCCTTCGCGCAATGAGCAGTTCTTC. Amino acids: CASSLLAGGPSRNEQFF.

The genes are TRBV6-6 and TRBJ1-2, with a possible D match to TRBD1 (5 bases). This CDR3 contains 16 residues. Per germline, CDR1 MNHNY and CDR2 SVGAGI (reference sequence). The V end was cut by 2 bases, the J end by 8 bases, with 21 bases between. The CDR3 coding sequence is TGTGCCAGCAGTTACCGGCGATGGGGGTTTGAGAGAGGCTACACCTTC. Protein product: CASSYRRWGFERGYTF.

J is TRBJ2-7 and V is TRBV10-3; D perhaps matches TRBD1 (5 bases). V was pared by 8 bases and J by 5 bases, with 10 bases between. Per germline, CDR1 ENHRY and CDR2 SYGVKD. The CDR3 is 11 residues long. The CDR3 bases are TGTGCCATCCTATCAGGGAACGAGCAGTACTTC. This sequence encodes CAILSGNEQYF.

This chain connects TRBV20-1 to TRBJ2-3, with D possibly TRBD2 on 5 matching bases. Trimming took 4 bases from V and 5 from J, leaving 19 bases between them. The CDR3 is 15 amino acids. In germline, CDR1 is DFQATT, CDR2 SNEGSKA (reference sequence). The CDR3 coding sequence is TGCAGTGCTACAAGAGCGGCGGCGGGTCGAGATACGCAGTATTTT. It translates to CSATRAAAGRDTQYF.

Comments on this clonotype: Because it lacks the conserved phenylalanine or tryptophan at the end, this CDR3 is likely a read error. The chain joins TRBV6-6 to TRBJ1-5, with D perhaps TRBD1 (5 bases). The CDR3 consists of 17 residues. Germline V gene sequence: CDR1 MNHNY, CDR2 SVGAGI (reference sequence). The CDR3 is CASRPYLDGGSNQPQHY. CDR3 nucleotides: TGTGCTAGCAGGCCGTATCTGGACGGGGGAAGCAATCAGCCCCAGCATTAT.

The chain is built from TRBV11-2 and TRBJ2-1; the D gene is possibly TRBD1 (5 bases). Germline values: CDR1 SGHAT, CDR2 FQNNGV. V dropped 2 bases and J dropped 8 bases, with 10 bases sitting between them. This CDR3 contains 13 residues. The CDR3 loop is CASSLSRVYEQFF. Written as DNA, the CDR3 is TGTGCCAGCAGCTTAAGCAGGGTCTATGAGCAGTTCTTC.

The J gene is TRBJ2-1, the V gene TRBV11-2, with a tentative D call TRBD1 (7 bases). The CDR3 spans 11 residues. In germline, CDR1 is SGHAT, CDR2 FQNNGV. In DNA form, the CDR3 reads TGTGGCAGGGGGGAGCAAAATGAGCAGTTCTTC. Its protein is CGRGEQNEQFF.

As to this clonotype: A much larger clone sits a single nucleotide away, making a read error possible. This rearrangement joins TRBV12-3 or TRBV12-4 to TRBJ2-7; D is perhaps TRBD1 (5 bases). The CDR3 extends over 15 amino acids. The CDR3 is CASCLGAGYTYEQYF. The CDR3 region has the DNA TGTGCCAGCTGTTTAGGGGCAGGGTACACCTACGAGCAGTACTTC.

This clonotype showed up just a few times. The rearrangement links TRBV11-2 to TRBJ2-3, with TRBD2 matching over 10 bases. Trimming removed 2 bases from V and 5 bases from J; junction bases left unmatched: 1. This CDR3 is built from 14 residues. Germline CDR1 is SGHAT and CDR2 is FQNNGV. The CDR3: CASSLLAGEDTQYF. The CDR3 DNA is TGTGCCAGCAGCTTACTAGCGGGGGAAGATACGCAGTATTTT.

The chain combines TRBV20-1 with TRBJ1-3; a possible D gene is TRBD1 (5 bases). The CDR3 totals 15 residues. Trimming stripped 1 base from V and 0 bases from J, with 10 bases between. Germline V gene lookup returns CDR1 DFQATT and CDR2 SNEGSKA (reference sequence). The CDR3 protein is CSARVLGVSGNTIYF. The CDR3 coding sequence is TGCAGTGCTAGAGTCTTGGGGGTCTCTGGAAACACCATATATTTT.

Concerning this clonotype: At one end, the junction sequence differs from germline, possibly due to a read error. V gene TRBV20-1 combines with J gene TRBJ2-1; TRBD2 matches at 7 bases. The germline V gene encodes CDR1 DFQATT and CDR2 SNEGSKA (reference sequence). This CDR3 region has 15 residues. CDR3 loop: CSASVGRQSYNEQFF. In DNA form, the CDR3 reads TGCAGTGCTAGTGTCGGGAGGCAATCCTACAATGAGCAGTTCTTT.

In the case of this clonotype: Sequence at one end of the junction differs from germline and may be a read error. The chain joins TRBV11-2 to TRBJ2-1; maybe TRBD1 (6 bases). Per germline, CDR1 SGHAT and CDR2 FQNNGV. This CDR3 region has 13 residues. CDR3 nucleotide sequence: TGTGCAAGCAGCTTAGATAGGGGGAATGAGCACTTATTC. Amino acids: CASSLDRGNEHLF.

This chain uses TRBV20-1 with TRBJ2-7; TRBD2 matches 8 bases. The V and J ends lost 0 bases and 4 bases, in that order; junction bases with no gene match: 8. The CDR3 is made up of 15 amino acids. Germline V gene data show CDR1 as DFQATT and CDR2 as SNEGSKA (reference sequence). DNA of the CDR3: TGCAGTGCTAGAGATCCGGGGGGGGGGCAATACGAGCAGTACTTC. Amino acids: CSARDPGGGQYEQYF.

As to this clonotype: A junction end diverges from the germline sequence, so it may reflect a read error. For the CDR3, the DNA is TGCAGCGTTGATGGGCAGGGAAACTATGGCTACTACTTC. It codes for CSVDGQGNYGYYF. The chain recombines TRBV29-1 with TRBJ1-2; D is perhaps TRBD1 (5 bases). Germline CDR1 reads SQVTM; CDR2 reads ANQGSEA. The length of the CDR3 is 13 residues.

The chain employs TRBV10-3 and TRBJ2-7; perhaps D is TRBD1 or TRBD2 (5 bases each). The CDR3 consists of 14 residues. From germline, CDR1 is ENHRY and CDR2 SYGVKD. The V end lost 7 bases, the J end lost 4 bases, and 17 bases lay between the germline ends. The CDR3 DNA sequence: TGTGCCATCATAGAGAGGGTTGGGGGTTACGAGCAGTACTTC. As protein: CAIIERVGGYEQYF.

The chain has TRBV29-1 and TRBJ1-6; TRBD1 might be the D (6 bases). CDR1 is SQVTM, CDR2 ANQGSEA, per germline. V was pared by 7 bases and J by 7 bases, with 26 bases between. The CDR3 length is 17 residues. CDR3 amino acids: CSAEGQGRGELNSPLHF. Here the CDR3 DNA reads TGCAGCGCCGAGGGGCAGGGAAGGGGGGAGTTGAATTCACCCCTCCACTTT.

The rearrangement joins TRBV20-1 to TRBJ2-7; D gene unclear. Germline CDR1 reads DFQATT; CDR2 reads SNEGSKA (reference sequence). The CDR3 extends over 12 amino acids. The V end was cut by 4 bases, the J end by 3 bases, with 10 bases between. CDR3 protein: CSATKLGYEQYF. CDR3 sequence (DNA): TGCAGTGCTACAAAATTGGGCTACGAGCAGTACTTC.

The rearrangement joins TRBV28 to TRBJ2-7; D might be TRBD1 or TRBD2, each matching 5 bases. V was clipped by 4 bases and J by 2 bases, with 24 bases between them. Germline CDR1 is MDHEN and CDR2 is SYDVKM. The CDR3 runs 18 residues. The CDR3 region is CASSYMPPNLGRTYEQYF. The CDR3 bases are TGTGCCAGCAGTTACATGCCCCCGAACCTGGGACGTACCTACGAGCAGTACTTC.

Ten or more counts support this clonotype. CDR3 DNA sequence: TGTGCCACCAGTGACGCAGGGGGCGCGGACTATGGCTACACCTTC. It yields the protein CATSDAGGADYGYTF. The V call is TRBV24-1, the J call TRBJ1-2; 8 bases are a match to TRBD1. Germline CDR1 KGHDR, CDR2 SFDVKD. This CDR3 has 15 residues. V gave up 4 bases and J gave up 3 bases; unmatched junction bases: 6.

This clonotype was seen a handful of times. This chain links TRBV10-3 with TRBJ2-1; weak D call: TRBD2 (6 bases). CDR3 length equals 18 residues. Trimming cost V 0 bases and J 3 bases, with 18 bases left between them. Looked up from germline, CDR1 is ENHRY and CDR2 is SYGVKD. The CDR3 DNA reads TGTGCCATCAGTGAGTCGATGTTAGGGAGGCTGATCTACAATGAGCAGTTCTTC. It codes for CAISESMLGRLIYNEQFF.

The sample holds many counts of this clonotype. CDR3 amino acids: CSERRGSGEQFF. In DNA form, the CDR3 reads TGCAGTGAAAGGAGGGGGAGCGGTGAGCAGTTCTTC. V and J are TRBV20-1 and TRBJ2-1, with D perhaps given as TRBD1 or TRBD2 (6 bases each). Trimming took off 7 bases at V and 9 bases at J, with 16 bases between the two ends. The CDR3 spans 12 residues. Germline lookup yields CDR1 DFQATT and CDR2 SNEGSKA (reference sequence).

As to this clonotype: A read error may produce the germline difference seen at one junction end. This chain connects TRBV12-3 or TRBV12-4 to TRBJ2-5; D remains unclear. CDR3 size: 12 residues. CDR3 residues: CVSSPRIETQYF. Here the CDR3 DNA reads TGTGTCAGCAGTCCCAGGATAGAGACCCAATACTTC.

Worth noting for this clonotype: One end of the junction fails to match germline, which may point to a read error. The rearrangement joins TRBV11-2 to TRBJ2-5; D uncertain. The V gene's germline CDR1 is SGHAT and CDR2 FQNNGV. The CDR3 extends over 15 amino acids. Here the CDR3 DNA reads TGTGACAGCAGCTTAGTGGTGGGTTTGCAAGAGACCCAGTACTTC. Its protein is CDSSLVVGLQETQYF. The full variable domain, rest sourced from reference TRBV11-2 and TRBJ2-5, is EAGVAQSPRYKIIEKRQSVAFWCNPISGHATLYWYQQILGQGPKLLIQFQNNGVVDDSQLPKDRFSAERLKGVDSTLKIQPAKLEDSAVYLCDSSLVVGLQETQYFGPGTRLLVL.

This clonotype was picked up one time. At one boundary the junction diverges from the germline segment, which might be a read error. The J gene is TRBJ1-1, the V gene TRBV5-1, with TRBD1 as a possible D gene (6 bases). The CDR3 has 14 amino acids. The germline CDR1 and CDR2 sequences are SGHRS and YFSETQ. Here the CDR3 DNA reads TGTGCCAGCAGCTTGGAGGGGGGTAGCACTGAAGCTTTCTTT. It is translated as CASSLEGGSTEAFF.

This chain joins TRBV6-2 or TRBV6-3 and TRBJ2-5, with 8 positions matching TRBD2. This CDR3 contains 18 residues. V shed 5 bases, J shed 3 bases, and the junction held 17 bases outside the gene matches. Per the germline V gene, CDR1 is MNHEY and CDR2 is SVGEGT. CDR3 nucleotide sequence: TGTGCCAGCAGTCAGAGGACTTGCGGGAGGACCGAGGAAGAGACCCAGTACTTC. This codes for CASSQRTCGRTEEETQYF.

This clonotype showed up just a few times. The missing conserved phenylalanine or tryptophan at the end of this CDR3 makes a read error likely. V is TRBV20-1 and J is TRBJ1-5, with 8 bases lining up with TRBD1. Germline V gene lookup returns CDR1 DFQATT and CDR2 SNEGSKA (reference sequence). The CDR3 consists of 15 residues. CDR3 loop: CSARGDRYSNQPQHC. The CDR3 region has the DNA TGCAGTGCTCGAGGGGACAGGTATAGCAACCAGCCCCAGCATTGT.